The subject of this entry is one T cell receptor beta chain. The CDR3 has 17 amino acids. In germline, CDR1 is SGHTA, CDR2 FQGNSA. V shed 2 bases, J shed 5 bases, and the junction held 5 bases outside the gene matches. This sample was included in a study of T-cell memory formation after mild COVID-19. TCRdb re-derived calls from the 5' RACE reads in MiXCR, one entry per CDR3 protein. Of 140,000 or so distinct CDR3 sequences listed, approximately 6% are singletons. Sample: PBMCs or a T cell subset sorted from them (not recorded which). The receptor comes from an adult woman who had mild COVID-19 (a few samples of this study predate the infection). Cell type and time point are not known. This chain uses TRBV7-2 with TRBJ2-2, with 13 bases that match TRBD2. This CDR3 is CASSLRGLAGRTGELFF. For the CDR3, the DNA is TGTGCCAGCAGCTTACGGGGACTAGCGGGACGTACCGGGGAGCTGTTTTTT.